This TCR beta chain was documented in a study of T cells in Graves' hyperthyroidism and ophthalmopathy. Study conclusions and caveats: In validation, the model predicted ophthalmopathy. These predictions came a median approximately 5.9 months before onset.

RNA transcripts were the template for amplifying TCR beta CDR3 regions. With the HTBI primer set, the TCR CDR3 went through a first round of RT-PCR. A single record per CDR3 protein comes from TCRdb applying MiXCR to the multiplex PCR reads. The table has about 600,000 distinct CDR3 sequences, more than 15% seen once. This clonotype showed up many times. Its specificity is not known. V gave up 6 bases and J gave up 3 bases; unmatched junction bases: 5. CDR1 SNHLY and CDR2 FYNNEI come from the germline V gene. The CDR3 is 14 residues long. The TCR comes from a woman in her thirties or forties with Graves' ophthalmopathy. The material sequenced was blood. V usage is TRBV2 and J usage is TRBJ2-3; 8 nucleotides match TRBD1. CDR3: CASRARQGTDTQYF. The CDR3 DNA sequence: TGTGCCAGCAGGGCAAGACAGGGGACAGATACGCAGTATTTT.